These T cell receptor beta chains were read from a single sample in a study of T cells in Graves' hyperthyroidism and ophthalmopathy. TCRdb itself ran the multiplex PCR reads through MiXCR, one entry per CDR3 protein. Of some 690,000 distinct CDR3 sequences listed, approximately 15% are singletons. Sequencing used blood. These receptors all stem from a man between 45 and 60 years old with Graves' hyperthyroidism. Each CDR3 is given with its conserved first and last residue. The order of the fields is V gene, clone size, D gene, J gene, CDR3 length, CDR3 protein, CDR3 DNA. A D gene is named only where the DNA matches it firmly. Rows may omit the clone size; those that give it use once, few, many or a size class.

>TRBV7-2|many|TRBD1|TRBJ2-3|12
CASSPQGDTQYF
TGTGCCAGCAGCCCACAGGGGGATACGCAGTATTTT
>TRBV18|-|TRBD2|TRBJ2-7|15
CVSSPTSGSHNEQYF
TGTGTCAGCTCACCGACTAGCGGGAGTCACAACGAGCAGTACTTC
>TRBV9|-|-|TRBJ1-1|15
CASSDGVKVATEAFF
TGTGCCAGCAGCGACGGGGTTAAGGTCGCCACTGAAGCTTTCTTT
>TRBV2|many|TRBD1|TRBJ1-2|17
CASRPIDGQGTNYGYTF
TGTGCCAGCCGACCTATCGACGGACAGGGTACTAACTATGGCTACACCTTC
>TRBV7-9|many|-|TRBJ1-1|13
CASSPKGEIEAFF
TGTGCCAGCAGCCCTAAGGGGGAGATTGAAGCTTTCTTT
>TRBV11-3|-|-|TRBJ2-2|16
CASSLGGGEDTGELFF
TGTGCCAGCAGCTTAGGGGGCGGGGAGGACACCGGGGAGCTGTTTTTT
>TRBV6-2/TRBV6-3|few|-|TRBJ2-6|15
CASSYTDSGANVLTF
TGTGCCAGCAGTTACACCGACTCTGGGGCCAACGTCCTGACTTTC
>TRBV10-1|-|-|TRBJ2-6|15
CASSDGTTGANVLTF
TGCGCCAGCAGTGATGGCACAACTGGGGCCAACGTCCTGACTTTC
>TRBV12-3/TRBV12-4|many|-|TRBJ2-7|16
CASSPATGEGSFEQYF
TGTGCCAGCAGCCCCGCGACAGGGGAGGGTTCGTTCGAGCAGTACTTC
>TRBV28|many|TRBD1|TRBJ1-5|16
CASSFIWVTGNQPQHF
TGTGCCAGCAGTTTTATTTGGGTGACAGGGAATCAGCCCCAGCATTTT
>TRBV3-1|many|-|TRBJ2-1|13
CASIGRSYNEQFF
TGTGCCAGCATCGGACGATCCTACAATGAGCAGTTCTTC
>TRBV10-3|-|TRBD2|TRBJ2-3|15
CAITLGLAVTDTQYF
TGTGCCATCACTCTGGGACTAGCGGTCACAGATACGCAGTATTTT
>TRBV7-2|few|-|TRBJ2-2|16
CASSLQGSSNTGELFF
TGTGCCAGCAGCTTACAGGGTTCCTCGAACACCGGGGAGCTGTTTTTT
>TRBV11-2|many|-|TRBJ2-1|12
CASSYPLNEQFF
TGTGCCAGCAGCTACCCCCTCAATGAGCAGTTCTTC
>TRBV2|many|-|TRBJ2-3|12
CASRLGLNTQYF
TGTGCCAGCAGGTTGGGACTGAATACGCAGTATTTT
>TRBV7-2|many|TRBD1|TRBJ2-2|15
CASSLEQGVTGELFF
TGTGCCAGCAGCTTGGAACAGGGGGTCACCGGGGAGCTGTTTTTT
>TRBV14|many|-|TRBJ2-3|15
CASSQRTVSTDTQYF
TGTGCCAGCAGCCAAAGGACAGTAAGCACAGATACGCAGTATTTT
>TRBV20-1|few|TRBD2|TRBJ2-2|14
CSAQGLASPGELFF
TGCAGTGCCCAGGGACTAGCTAGCCCCGGGGAGCTGTTTTTT
>TRBV7-6|-|TRBD2|TRBJ2-5|15
CASGPGLYQEMTQYF
TGTGCCAGCGGCCCGGGACTATATCAAGAGATGACCCAGTACTTC
>TRBV28|few|-|TRBJ1-2|11
CASSWSGGYTF
TGTGCCAGCAGTTGGTCCGGTGGCTACACCTTC
>TRBV7-9|many|TRBD2|TRBJ2-7|15
CASSEAGWGGYEQYF
TGTGCCAGCAGCGAAGCGGGGTGGGGAGGATACGAGCAGTACTTC
>TRBV30|few|-|TRBJ2-2|13
CAWSPRWVGELFF
TGTGCCTGGAGTCCCCGTTGGGTCGGGGAGCTGTTTTTT
>TRBV28|-|TRBD1|TRBJ1-2|15
CASSLATGWHYGYTF
TGTGCCAGCAGTTTAGCGACAGGGTGGCACTATGGCTACACCTTC
>TRBV6-6|many|TRBD2|TRBJ2-1|17
CASSYVGLAGEKNEQFF
TGTGCCAGCAGTTACGTGGGACTAGCGGGAGAGAAGAATGAGCAGTTCTTC
>TRBV12-3/TRBV12-4|many|-|TRBJ2-2|14
CASSPDTDTGELFF
TGTGCCAGCAGCCCGGACACGGACACCGGGGAGCTGTTTTTT
>TRBV4-1|few|-|TRBJ1-1|14
CASSPLRRETEAFF
TGCGCCAGCAGCCCCCTGAGGAGGGAAACTGAAGCTTTCTTT
>TRBV7-2|-|TRBD2|TRBJ2-7|15
CASSPNSGSSYEQYF
TGTGCCAGCAGCCCGAATAGCGGGTCGTCCTACGAGCAGTACTTC
>TRBV4-1|few|-|TRBJ2-1|16
CASSQPVGTSSDEQFF
TGCGCCAGCAGCCAACCGGTAGGGACGAGCAGCGATGAGCAGTTCTTC
>TRBV6-1|-|-|TRBJ2-7|13
CASSPPGAGEQYF
TGTGCCAGCAGTCCTCCGGGTGCCGGCGAGCAGTACTTC
>TRBV28|-|-|TRBJ1-1|13
CASSAPENTEAFF
TGTGCCAGCAGTGCCCCAGAGAACACTGAAGCTTTCTTT
>TRBV28|many|-|TRBJ2-7|15
CASRMAGTPSYEQYF
TGTGCCAGCAGGATGGCGGGGACTCCCTCCTACGAGCAGTACTTC
>TRBV2|many|-|TRBJ1-2|14
CASKRTEGAAGYTF
TGTGCCAGCAAACGAACCGAGGGCGCTGCTGGCTACACCTTC
>TRBV19|many|-|TRBJ2-7|14
CASRRPGTPGEQYF
TGTGCCAGTAGAAGACCCGGGACTCCCGGCGAGCAGTACTTC
>TRBV12-3/TRBV12-4|many|TRBD1|TRBJ2-3|13
CASTDRVADTQYF
TGTGCCAGCACCGACAGGGTCGCAGATACGCAGTATTTT
>TRBV20-1|-|TRBD2|TRBJ2-1|15
CSAKGLAAFSGEQFF
TGCAGTGCTAAGGGACTAGCGGCCTTCAGCGGTGAGCAGTTCTTC
>TRBV19|few|-|TRBJ2-2|16
CASSIEVYLNTGELFF
TGTGCCAGTAGTATAGAGGTCTACTTGAACACCGGGGAGCTGTTTTTT
>TRBV7-2|many|TRBD1|TRBJ2-3|16
CASSPPPTGAGDTQYF
TGTGCCAGCAGCCCCCCGCCGACAGGGGCAGGCGATACGCAGTATTTT
>TRBV20-1|-|TRBD2|TRBJ2-1|14
CSARDGTRPQEQFF
TGCAGTGCTAGAGACGGGACTAGGCCCCAAGAGCAGTTCTTC
>TRBV3-1|many|-|TRBJ1-1|15
CASSQGSGMSTEAFF
TGTGCCAGCAGCCAAGGGTCCGGGATGAGCACTGAAGCTTTCTTT
>TRBV3-1|many|TRBD1|TRBJ2-3|16
CASSQDLGGGTDTQYF
TGTGCCAGCAGCCAAGATCTAGGGGGCGGAACAGATACGCAGTATTTT
>TRBV5-1|-|TRBD2|TRBJ2-3|15
CASSLRAGAADTQYF
TGCGCCAGCAGCTTACGAGCGGGAGCGGCAGATACGCAGTATTTT
>TRBV5-1|many|TRBD2|TRBJ2-1|18
CASSLTSGTRSSYNEQFF
TGCGCCAGCAGCTTGACTAGCGGGACTCGGTCCTCCTACAATGAGCAGTTCTTC
>TRBV20-1|-|TRBD2|TRBJ2-3|14
CSAGTSGGTDTQYF
TGCAGTGCAGGGACTAGCGGGGGCACAGATACGCAGTATTTT
>TRBV27|many|TRBD1|TRBJ2-3|16
CASSSIYRDSNHTQYF
TGTGCCAGCAGTTCCATATACCGGGACAGTAACCATACGCAGTATTTT
>TRBV20-1|-|-|TRBJ1-4|15
CSARQGSATNEKLFF
TGCAGTGCTAGGCAGGGGAGCGCAACTAATGAAAAACTGTTTTTT
>TRBV27|few|-|TRBJ1-5|12
CASRTFNQPQHF
TGTGCCAGCAGAACTTTCAATCAGCCCCAGCATTTT
>TRBV2|many|-|TRBJ1-2|13
CASMEGPNYGYTF
TGTGCCAGCATGGAAGGGCCTAACTATGGCTACACCTTC
>TRBV9|many|-|TRBJ2-2|16
CASSVDVLLNTGELFF
TGTGCCAGCAGCGTAGATGTACTGCTGAACACCGGGGAGCTGTTTTTT
>TRBV10-3|many|-|TRBJ1-2|15
CAISESVADNYGYTF
TGTGCCATCAGTGAGTCCGTGGCGGATAACTATGGCTACACCTTC
>TRBV19|-|TRBD2|TRBJ2-1|15
CASTPTSGRASEQFF
TGTGCCAGTACCCCGACTAGCGGGAGGGCCAGTGAGCAGTTCTTC
>TRBV7-2|-|-|TRBJ2-3|15
CASSLEWTARDTQYF
TGTGCCAGCAGCTTAGAGTGGACCGCGCGTGATACGCAGTATTTT